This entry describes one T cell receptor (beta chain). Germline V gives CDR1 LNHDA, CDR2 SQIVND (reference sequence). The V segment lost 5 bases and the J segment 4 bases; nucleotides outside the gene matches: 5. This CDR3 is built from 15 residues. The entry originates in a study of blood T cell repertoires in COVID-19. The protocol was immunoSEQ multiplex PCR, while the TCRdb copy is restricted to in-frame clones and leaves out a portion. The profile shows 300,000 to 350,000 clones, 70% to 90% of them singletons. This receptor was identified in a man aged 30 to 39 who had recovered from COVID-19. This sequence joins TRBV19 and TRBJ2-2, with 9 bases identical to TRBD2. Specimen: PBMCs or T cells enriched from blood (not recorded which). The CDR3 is CASSSSGGFTGELFF. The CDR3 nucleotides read TGTGCCAGTAGTTCAAGCGGGGGGTTCACCGGGGAGCTGTTTTTT.